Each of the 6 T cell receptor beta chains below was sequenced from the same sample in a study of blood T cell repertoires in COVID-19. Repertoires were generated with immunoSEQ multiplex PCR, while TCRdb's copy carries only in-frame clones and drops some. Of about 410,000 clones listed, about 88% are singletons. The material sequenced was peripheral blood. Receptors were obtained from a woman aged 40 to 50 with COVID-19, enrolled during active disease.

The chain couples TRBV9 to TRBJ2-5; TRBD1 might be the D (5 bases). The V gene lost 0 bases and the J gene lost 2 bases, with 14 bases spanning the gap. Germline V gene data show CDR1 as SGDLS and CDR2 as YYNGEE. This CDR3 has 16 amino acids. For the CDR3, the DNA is TGTGCCAGCAGCGTAGATAGGGGCCTCACTCAAGAGACCCAGTACTTC. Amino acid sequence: CASSVDRGLTQETQYF.

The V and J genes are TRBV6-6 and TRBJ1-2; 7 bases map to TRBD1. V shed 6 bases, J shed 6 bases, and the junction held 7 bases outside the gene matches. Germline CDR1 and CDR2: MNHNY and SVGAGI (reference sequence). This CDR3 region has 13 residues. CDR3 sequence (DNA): TGTGCCAGCAGCCCTGGACAGGCCAATGGCTACACCTTC. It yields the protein CASSPGQANGYTF.

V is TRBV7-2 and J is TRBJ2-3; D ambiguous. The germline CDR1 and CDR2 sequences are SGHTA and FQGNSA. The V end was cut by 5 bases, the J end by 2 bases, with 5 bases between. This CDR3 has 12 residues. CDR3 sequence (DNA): TGTGCCAGCAGCCAAATCACAGATACGCAGTATTTT. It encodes CASSQITDTQYF.

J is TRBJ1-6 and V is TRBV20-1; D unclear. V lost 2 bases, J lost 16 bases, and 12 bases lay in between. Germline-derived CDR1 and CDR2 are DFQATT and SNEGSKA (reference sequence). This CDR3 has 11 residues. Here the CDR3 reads CSARTLWALHF. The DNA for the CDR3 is TGCAGTGCTAGAACCCTCTGGGCTCTCCACTTT.

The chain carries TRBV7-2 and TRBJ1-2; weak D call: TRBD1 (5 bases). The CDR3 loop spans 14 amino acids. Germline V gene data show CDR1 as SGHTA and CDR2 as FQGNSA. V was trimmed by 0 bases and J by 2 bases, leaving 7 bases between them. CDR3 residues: CASSLAKGNYGYTF. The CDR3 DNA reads TGTGCCAGCAGCTTAGCCAAGGGGAACTATGGCTACACCTTC. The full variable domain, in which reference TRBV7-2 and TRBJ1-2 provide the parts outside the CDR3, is GAGVSQSPSNKVTEKGKDVELRCDPISGHTALYWYRQSLGQGLEFLIYFQGNSAPDKSGLPSDRFSAERTGGSVSTLTIQRTQQEDSAVYLCASSLAKGNYGYTFGSGTRLTVV.

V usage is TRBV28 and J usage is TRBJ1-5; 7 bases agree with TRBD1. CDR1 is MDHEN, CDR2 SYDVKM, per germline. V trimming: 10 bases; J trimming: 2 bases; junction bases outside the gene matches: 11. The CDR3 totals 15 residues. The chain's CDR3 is CAIRIGGRGNQPQHF. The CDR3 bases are TGTGCCATACGGATAGGGGGCCGTGGCAATCAGCCCCAGCATTTT. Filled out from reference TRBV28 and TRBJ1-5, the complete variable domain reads DVKVTQSSRYLVKRTGEKVFLECVQDMDHENMFWYRQDPGLGLRLIYFSYDVKMKEKGDIPEGYSVSREKKERFSLILESASTNQTSMYLCAIRIGGRGNQPQHFGDGTRLSIL.